Presented here are 11 T cell receptor beta chains from one specimen sequenced in a study of PD-L1 blockade in urothelial cancer. Specified time point: pretreatment peripheral blood. Sequencing was performed with immunoSEQ multiplex PCR; in TCRdb, only in-frame clones are kept and a portion is missing. The sample includes fewer than 60,000 clones, 84% of them seen just once. Sequences were derived from PBMCs, sampled around atezolizumab (anti-PD-L1) treatment. These receptor sequences come from a middle-aged man with urothelial cancer.

The rearrangement links TRBV7-9 to TRBJ2-7; 7 bases fit TRBD1. The V gene end was trimmed by 5 bases and the J gene end by 0 bases; junction bases not matched to a gene: 4. Looked up from germline, CDR1 is SEHNR and CDR2 is FQNEAQ (reference sequence). The CDR3 runs 14 residues. The CDR3 region is CASSIWDSSYEQYF. CDR3 sequence (DNA): TGTGCCAGCAGCATCTGGGACAGCTCCTACGAGCAGTACTTC.

The chain joins TRBV9 to TRBJ2-3; 9 bases map to TRBD2. The germline CDR1 and CDR2 sequences are SGDLS and YYNGEE. The CDR3 runs to 16 residues. With V trimmed by 4 bases and J by 6 bases, 12 bases remained unmatched. The CDR3 reads CASSPRSSGTFDTQYF. CDR3 bases: TGTGCCAGCAGCCCTCGTTCTAGCGGGACCTTTGATACGCAGTATTTT.

The chain is built from TRBV13 and TRBJ2-1; 11 bases align to TRBD2. V dropped 5 bases and J dropped 5; count of bases not matched to a gene: 8. CDR1 and CDR2 (germline): PRHDT, FYEKMQ (reference sequence). This CDR3 spans 16 amino acids. CDR3 nucleotide sequence: TGTGCCAGCAGCCCCCCCGGGACTAGCGGACACAATGAGCAGTTCTTC. This translates into CASSPPGTSGHNEQFF.

The chain is built from TRBV25-1 and TRBJ2-7; tentatively, D is TRBD1 (5 bases). The V and J ends lost 6 bases and 6 bases respectively, with 12 bases between them. The CDR3 totals 12 residues. Per the germline V gene, CDR1 is MGHDK and CDR2 is SYGVNS. The CDR3 DNA follows: TGTGCCAGCAGAGGGGCAGGTGGCGAGCAGTACTTC. It specifies CASRGAGGEQYF.

In this sample, this clone turned up once. The chain employs TRBV11-1 and TRBJ2-5; unclear D gene. This CDR3 has 13 residues. Germline CDR1 reads SGHAT; CDR2 reads FQDESV (reference sequence). Trimming took 3 bases from V and 2 from J, leaving 7 bases between them. CDR3 bases: TGTGCCAGCAGCTTTAGAATACAAGAGACCCAGTACTTC. It is translated as CASSFRIQETQYF. The whole variable domain, filled in from reference TRBV11-1 and TRBJ2-5, reads EAEVAQSPRYKITEKSQAVAFWCDPISGHATLYWYRQILGQGPELLVQFQDESVVDDSQLPKDRFSAERLKGVDSTLKIQPAELGDSAMYLCASSFRIQETQYFGPGTRLLVL.

This chain uses TRBV2 with TRBJ2-7; the match to TRBD2 covers 8 bases. Germline CDR1 SNHLY, CDR2 FYNNEI. J was trimmed by 4 bases and V by 6 bases; bases with no gene match: 11. The CDR3 consists of 15 residues. The CDR3 region has the DNA TGTGCCAGCAGGAACGGACTAGCCCCCGAGTACGAGCAGTACTTC. Protein sequence: CASRNGLAPEYEQYF. The whole variable domain, remainder taken from reference TRBV2 and TRBJ2-7, is EPEVTQTPSHQVTQMGQEVILRCVPISNHLYFYWYRQILGQKVEFLVSFYNNEISEKSEIFDDQFSVERPDGSNFTLKIRSTKLEDSAMYFCASRNGLAPEYEQYFGPGTRLTVT.

Here the CDR3 reads CASSPRGKPSGANVLTF. In nucleotides, the CDR3 is TGCGCCAGCAGCCCCCGAGGGAAACCCTCTGGGGCCAACGTCCTGACTTTC. This rearrangement joins TRBV5-1 to TRBJ2-6; D perhaps matches TRBD2 (5 bases). The germline V gene has CDR1 SGHRS and CDR2 YFSETQ. V lost 4 bases, J lost 0 bases, and 14 bases lay in between. The CDR3 sequence is 17 residues long. Full variable domain (missing parts from reference TRBV5-1 and TRBJ2-6): KAGVTQTPRYLIKTRGQQVTLSCSPISGHRSVSWYQQTPGQGLQFLFEYFSETQRNKGNFPGRFSGRQFSNSRSEMNVSTLELGDSALYLCASSPRGKPSGANVLTFGAGSRLTVL.

This clone was counted once. The chain carries TRBV9 and TRBJ2-7; a possible D gene is TRBD2 (5 bases). V was pared by 2 bases and J by 5 bases, with 14 bases between. The CDR3 runs 14 residues. Germline V CDR1 and CDR2: SGDLS, YYNGEE. CDR3 residues: CASSVDSLLDEQYF. The CDR3 bases are TGTGCCAGCAGCGTGGACTCGCTTTTGGACGAGCAGTACTTC.

The chain has TRBV2 and TRBJ2-1; D gene unclear. Trimming removed 4 bases at V and 4 bases at J, with 5 bases between. The CDR3 is made up of 12 amino acids. The germline V gene has CDR1 SNHLY and CDR2 FYNNEI. The CDR3 region is CASSGSYNEQFF. The CDR3 DNA reads as TGTGCCAGCAGTGGTTCGTACAATGAGCAGTTCTTC.

This chain connects TRBV19 to TRBJ1-5; tentatively, D is TRBD1 (5 bases). V was pared by 5 bases and J by 3 bases, with 11 bases between. The CDR3 covers 14 residues. Per germline, CDR1 LNHDA and CDR2 SQIVND (reference sequence). The CDR3 sequence: CASSPDSPNQPQHF. The CDR3 nucleotides are TGTGCCAGTAGTCCTGACAGTCCCAATCAGCCCCAGCATTTT.

V gene TRBV25-1 combines with J gene TRBJ1-6; 8 bases match TRBD1. This CDR3 contains 15 residues. V was pared by 0 bases and J by 9 bases, with 4 bases of the junction left unmatched. Germline CDR1 and CDR2: MGHDK and SYGVNS. The CDR3 loop reads CASSEYGQGASPLHF. DNA of the CDR3: TGTGCCAGCAGTGAATACGGGCAGGGGGCTTCACCCCTCCACTTT.